These 18 T cell receptor beta chains were all obtained from the same sample, sequenced in a study of cytomegalovirus exposure and HLA in healthy donors. Amplification used 60 Vbeta primers and 13 Jbeta primers. The assay was immunoSEQ multiplex PCR, and TCRdb's table has in-frame clones only and misses some. The table has roughly 180,000 clones, roughly 82% seen once. Sample: PBMCs. These receptors originate from a middle-aged man in good health and CMV-seronegative.

The chain has TRBV28 and TRBJ1-2; D gene ambiguous. The V end lost 7 bases, the J end lost 0 bases, and 21 bases lay between the germline ends. The CDR3 is made up of 17 amino acids. Germline-derived CDR1 and CDR2 are MDHEN and SYDVKM. In DNA form, the CDR3 reads TGTGCCAGCAATCCCGGGTCCCAGAGGCCAGCTAACTATGGCTACACCTTC. This sequence encodes CASNPGSQRPANYGYTF.

The chain employs TRBV7-8 and TRBJ1-2; a weak D match, TRBD1 (5 bases). V lost 5 bases and J lost 4, with 17 bases in between. The CDR3 consists of 15 residues. CDR1 and CDR2 (germline): SGHVS, FQNEAQ. Here the CDR3 reads CASSLSAGGGYGYTF. CDR3 DNA sequence: TGTGCCAGCAGCCTAAGCGCGGGGGGTGGCTATGGCTACACCTTC.

This chain uses TRBV27 with TRBJ2-7; a weak D match, TRBD2 (6 bases). From germline, CDR1 is MNHEY and CDR2 SMNVEV (reference sequence). Trimming removed 9 bases at V and 5 bases at J, with 17 bases between. The CDR3 runs to 13 residues. The DNA for the CDR3 is TGTGCCAGTCAACCGGGACTCTACAACGAGCAGTACTTC. This encodes CASQPGLYNEQYF.

This chain joins TRBV11-3 and TRBJ1-3; no reliable D call. This CDR3 has 15 residues. Germline CDR1 is SGHNT and CDR2 is YENEEA. V was shortened by 0 bases and J by 0 bases, with 6 bases between the two germline ends. In DNA form, the CDR3 reads TGTGCCAGCAGCTTAGACGGGAGCTCTGGAAACACCATATATTTT. Translated: CASSLDGSSGNTIYF.

The rearrangement joins TRBV28 to TRBJ2-1; no definite D call. In germline, CDR1 is MDHEN, CDR2 SYDVKM. The CDR3 is 13 residues long. The V end was cut by 7 bases, the J end by 0 bases, with 7 bases between. The CDR3 is CASNRISYNEQFF. The CDR3 region has the DNA TGTGCCAGCAACAGAATCTCCTACAATGAGCAGTTCTTC.

The J gene is TRBJ2-6, the V gene TRBV4-1; D is uncertain. The CDR3 is 13 residues long. CDR1 MGHRA and CDR2 YSYEKL come from the germline V gene. V was clipped by 5 bases and J by 2 bases, with 4 bases between them. The CDR3, as DNA: TGCGCCAGCAGCGGGCCTGGGGCCAACGTCCTGACTTTC. This translates into CASSGPGANVLTF.

The chain couples TRBV19 to TRBJ1-1; 9 nucleotides align to TRBD1. V gave up 3 bases and J gave up 1 base; unmatched junction bases: 3. Germline assignment: CDR1 LNHDA and CDR2 SQIVND (reference sequence). CDR3 size: 15 residues. Here the CDR3 reads CASSMGQGSNTEAFF. The DNA of the CDR3 is TGTGCCAGTAGTATGGGACAGGGTTCGAACACTGAAGCTTTCTTT.

V and J are TRBV28 and TRBJ1-5, with 7 nucleotides matching TRBD1. CDR3 length: 13 amino acids. CDR1 MDHEN and CDR2 SYDVKM come from the germline V gene. After removal of 6 bases from V and 2 bases from J, the junction contained 1 base not matched to a gene. CDR3 coding DNA: TGTGCCAGCAGAACAGGGGGCAATCAGCCCCAGCATTTT. This translates into CASRTGGNQPQHF.

This clone turned up a few times. The chain carries TRBV29-1 and TRBJ2-2, with D hard to call. CDR3 length: 12 residues. Deletions cut 7 bases from V and 3 bases from J, with 9 bases between. The germline V gene encodes CDR1 SQVTM and CDR2 ANQGSEA. As DNA, the CDR3 is TGCAGCGGAGACACCTACACCGGGGAGCTGTTTTTT. Translating it yields CSGDTYTGELFF.

This clone showed up just a few times. This chain connects TRBV7-8 to TRBJ2-5; a possible D gene is TRBD2 (5 bases). V shed 0 bases and J shed 7 bases, with 12 bases lying between them. Germline values: CDR1 SGHVS, CDR2 FQNEAQ. CDR3 length equals 14 residues. CDR3 protein: CASSLASRAGTQYF. The CDR3 coding sequence is TGTGCCAGCAGCTTAGCGTCGCGGGCAGGGACCCAGTACTTC.

This chain uses TRBV2 with TRBJ1-5, with D maybe TRBD1 (6 bases). Germline V gene sequence: CDR1 SNHLY, CDR2 FYNNEI. The CDR3 totals 13 residues. Between the trimmed V and J ends, which lost 3 bases and 7 bases, there was a span of 10 bases. The CDR3, as DNA: TGTGCCAGCAGTGATTCGGGGGGCCAGCCCCAGCATTTT. It yields the protein CASSDSGGQPQHF.

The V and J genes are TRBV29-1 and TRBJ1-1; D is ambiguous. There are 12 residues in the CDR3. Trimming removed 3 bases at V and 2 bases at J, with 7 bases between. Germline CDR1 and CDR2: SQVTM and ANQGSEA. The CDR3 region is CSVDEVNTEAFF. The CDR3 region has the DNA TGCAGCGTTGATGAGGTTAACACTGAAGCTTTCTTT.

The V call is TRBV6-5, the J call TRBJ1-2, with D hard to call. Germline lookup yields CDR1 MNHEY and CDR2 SVGAGI. V was cut by 5 bases and J by 5 bases, with 15 bases left in between. There are 14 residues in the CDR3. The CDR3 DNA reads as TGTGCCAGCAGTCCCTCTACGCGGGTTTATGGCTACACCTTC. This translates into CASSPSTRVYGYTF.

The gene calls are TRBV29-1 and TRBJ2-7, with 8 bases identical to TRBD1. With V trimmed by 8 bases and J by 3 bases, 6 bases remained unmatched. Germline-derived CDR1 and CDR2 are SQVTM and ANQGSEA. This CDR3 contains 12 residues. CDR3 sequence (DNA): TGCAGCTACAGGGGGAACGACTACGAGCAGTACTTC. This gives the protein CSYRGNDYEQYF.

This clone was seen only once. The chain carries TRBV28 and TRBJ2-4, with 8 bases that match TRBD2. With 6 bases clipped from V and 4 bases from J, the junction kept 8 bases outside the gene matches. Germline V lookup: CDR1 MDHEN, CDR2 SYDVKM. This CDR3 is 15 amino acids long. CDR3 bases: TGTGCCAGCAGCTCGCCTACTAGCGGTAAAAACATTCAGTACTTC. Translated: CASSSPTSGKNIQYF.

The CDR3 loop is CATIEPLGDEQYF. The CDR3 DNA follows: TGTGCCACCATCGAACCCCTAGGGGACGAGCAGTACTTC. The chain combines TRBV28 with TRBJ2-7, with a possible D match to TRBD1 (5 bases). With 10 bases removed from V and 5 bases from J, the gap between germline ends came to 18 bases. The CDR3 sequence is 13 residues long. Per the germline V gene, CDR1 is MDHEN and CDR2 is SYDVKM.

This clone has just one count. This rearrangement joins TRBV6-5 to TRBJ2-3; D perhaps matches TRBD2 (5 bases). Germline V gene lookup returns CDR1 MNHEY and CDR2 SVGAGI. There are 12 residues in the CDR3. V was trimmed by 6 bases and J by 4 bases, leaving 8 bases between them. CDR3 amino acids: CASRTTADTQYF. DNA of the CDR3: TGTGCCAGCAGGACTACCGCAGATACGCAGTATTTT.

This chain links TRBV7-2 with TRBJ2-1; possible D gene TRBD2, 6 bases. The CDR3 sequence is 16 residues long. The germline CDR1 and CDR2 sequences are SGHTA and FQGNSA. Trimming left V 5 bases short and J 6 bases short, with 20 bases between. CDR3 sequence: CASSHTASDPRNEQFF. The CDR3 DNA reads TGTGCCAGCAGCCACACCGCTAGCGACCCCCGCAATGAGCAGTTCTTC.